The 15 T cell receptor beta chains in this list originate from one sample, sequenced in a study of blood T cell repertoires in COVID-19. The method was immunoSEQ multiplex PCR; TCRdb's version includes in-frame clones alone and lacks a portion of them. Here the sample spans about 80,000 clones, around 83% being singletons. Source material: peripheral blood. The source is an elderly man with active or convalescent COVID-19.

This rearrangement joins TRBV19 to TRBJ2-2, with TRBD1 matching 7 bases. The junction had 2 bases not matched to a gene; V was cut back by 7 bases and J by 0 bases. Germline CDR1 reads LNHDA; CDR2 reads SQIVND (reference sequence). CDR3 length equals 14 residues. CDR3 bases: TGTGCCAGTAAGACAGGGACGAACACCGGGGAGCTGTTTTTT. Translating it yields CASKTGTNTGELFF.

The chain joins TRBV3-1 (or the pseudogene TRBV3-2) to TRBJ2-2; D uncertain. The CDR3 has 13 amino acids. V gave up 2 bases and J gave up 6 bases, with 7 bases separating them. Germline loops: CDR1 LGHDT, CDR2 YNNKEL (reference sequence). The CDR3 DNA is TGTGCCAGCAGCCAACAGATATCCGGGGAGCTGTTTTTT. Amino acids: CASSQQISGELFF.

In this sample, this clone turned up once. The chain links TRBV7-2 to TRBJ1-2; D is perhaps TRBD1 (6 bases). The V and J ends lost 5 bases and 3 bases respectively, with 16 bases between them. Germline V gives CDR1 SGHTA, CDR2 FQGNSA. There are 15 residues in the CDR3. The CDR3 nucleotides read TGTGCCAGCAGCCCAGGGGTTGGAGGACACTATGGCTACACCTTC. Its translation: CASSPGVGGHYGYTF.

This clone was detected a few times. The rearrangement uses TRBV5-1 and TRBJ2-5; 12 bases are a match to TRBD1. The CDR3 has 15 amino acids. Germline V gives CDR1 SGHRS, CDR2 YFSETQ. V was clipped by 4 bases and J by 3 bases; unmatched bases: 4. CDR3 sequence (DNA): TGCGCCAGCAGCCGGGGGACAGGGGGCGAAGAGACCCAGTACTTC. This encodes CASSRGTGGEETQYF.

V usage is TRBV9 and J usage is TRBJ1-4, with 8 bases aligning to TRBD1. CDR1 is SGDLS, CDR2 YYNGEE, per germline. This CDR3 comprises 16 residues. V lost 4 bases, J lost 7 bases, and 12 bases stayed unmatched. CDR3 in amino acids: CASSPGGLNIGEKLFF. The DNA of the CDR3 is TGTGCCAGCAGCCCAGGGGGCTTGAACATCGGTGAAAAACTGTTTTTT.

A word on this clone: Relative to the germline gene, one junction end is altered; a read error may explain this. The DNA of the CDR3 is TGTGCTAGCAGCTTAGATCTTAGCGGGGAGCTGTTTTTT. This codes for CASSLDLSGELFF. V is TRBV7-7 and J is TRBJ2-2, with no clear D. Per germline, CDR1 SSHAT and CDR2 FNYEAQ (reference sequence). This CDR3 contains 13 residues.

The rearrangement joins TRBV24-1 to TRBJ2-2, with 16 bases lining up with TRBD2. This CDR3 has 19 residues. V was pared by 3 bases and J by 7 bases, with 10 bases of the junction left unmatched. Per germline, CDR1 KGHDR and CDR2 SFDVKD. CDR3 nucleotides: TGTGCCACCAGTGATCCCCCGGGACTAGCGGGAGGGCCAAACGGGGAGCTGTTTTTT. Residues: CATSDPPGLAGGPNGELFF.

The count of this clone is one. DNA for the CDR3: TGTGCCAGCAGCTACGGGACAGGCAATCAGCCCCAGCATTTT. Translated, it gives CASSYGTGNQPQHF. The chain uses TRBV3-1 (or the pseudogene TRBV3-2) and TRBJ1-5; 7 bases are shared with TRBD1. V was pared by 5 bases and J by 2 bases, with 3 bases of the junction left unmatched. Germline values: CDR1 LGHDT, CDR2 YNNKEL (reference sequence). The CDR3 sequence is 14 residues long.

The V and J genes are TRBV6-1 and TRBJ1-2, with D uncertain. The ends were cut back, 0 bases at V and 5 bases at J, with 13 bases in the middle. The V gene's germline CDR1 is MNHNS and CDR2 SASEGT. The CDR3 length is 15 residues. The CDR3 DNA follows: TGTGCCAGCAGTGAAGCTTCTGCAACCACTTATGGCTACACCTTC. Translation gives CASSEASATTYGYTF.

This chain uses TRBV7-3 with TRBJ2-5; D perhaps matches TRBD1 (5 bases). Per the germline V gene, CDR1 is SGHTA and CDR2 is FQGTGA. CDR3 length: 13 amino acids. Trimming shortened V by 5 bases and J by 7 bases, and 14 bases separated the two germline ends. DNA of the CDR3: TGTGCCAGCAGCACTAACTCCCAGGGGACCCAGTACTTC. The encoded protein is CASSTNSQGTQYF. The full variable domain, rest sourced from reference TRBV7-3 and TRBJ2-5, is GAGVSQTPSNKVTEKGKYVELRCDPISGHTALYWYRQSLGQGPEFLIYFQGTGAADDSGLPNDRFFAVRPEGSVSTLKIQRTERGDSAVYLCASSTNSQGTQYFGPGTRLLVL.

This chain connects TRBV10-1 to TRBJ1-1; D is unclear. The CDR3 spans 13 residues. V was shortened by 3 bases and J by 1 base, with 6 bases between the two germline ends. The germline gives CDR1 WNHNN, CDR2 SYGVQD (reference sequence). The DNA for the CDR3 is TGCGCCAGCAGTGAAACGCGGAACACTGAAGCTTTCTTT. Protein: CASSETRNTEAFF.

This chain's CDR3 is CSVLSGGSNTEAFF. CDR3 DNA sequence: TGCAGCGTCTTAAGCGGGGGTTCGAACACTGAAGCTTTCTTT. V usage is TRBV29-1 and J usage is TRBJ1-1; D possibly corresponds to TRBD1 (5 bases). CDR3 length: 14 residues. V lost 6 bases to trimming and J lost 1 base, with 15 bases between them. Germline V gene sequence: CDR1 SQVTM, CDR2 ANQGSEA.

V is TRBV18 and J is TRBJ2-5, with D maybe TRBD1 (7 bases). The CDR3 is 14 residues long. V was cut by 3 bases and J by 4 bases, with 12 bases left in between. Germline CDR1 reads KGHSH; CDR2 reads LQKENI. The CDR3 DNA reads TGTGCCAGCTCACCCAGCAGGGGGGTAGAGACCCAGTACTTC. Protein: CASSPSRGVETQYF.

This sequence joins TRBV6-5 and TRBJ1-1; tentatively, D is TRBD1 (6 bases). The CDR3 covers 15 residues. Between the trimmed V and J ends, which lost 0 bases and 0 bases, there was a span of 8 bases. The germline gives CDR1 MNHEY, CDR2 SVGAGI. The CDR3 loop reads CASSYSRGMNTEAFF. CDR3 coding DNA: TGTGCCAGCAGTTACTCTAGGGGGATGAACACTGAAGCTTTCTTT.

About this clone: This sample includes further DNA sequences coding for the same CDR3. The rearrangement joins TRBV30 to TRBJ2-4; tentative D call: TRBD2 (6 bases). V lost 6 bases and J lost 9, with 15 bases in between. Germline loops: CDR1 GTSNPN, CDR2 SVGIG (reference sequence). CDR3 length: 12 amino acids. The CDR3 nucleotides read TGTGCCTGTGGTCGGGTGGGGGGCATTCAGTACTTC. It specifies CACGRVGGIQYF.